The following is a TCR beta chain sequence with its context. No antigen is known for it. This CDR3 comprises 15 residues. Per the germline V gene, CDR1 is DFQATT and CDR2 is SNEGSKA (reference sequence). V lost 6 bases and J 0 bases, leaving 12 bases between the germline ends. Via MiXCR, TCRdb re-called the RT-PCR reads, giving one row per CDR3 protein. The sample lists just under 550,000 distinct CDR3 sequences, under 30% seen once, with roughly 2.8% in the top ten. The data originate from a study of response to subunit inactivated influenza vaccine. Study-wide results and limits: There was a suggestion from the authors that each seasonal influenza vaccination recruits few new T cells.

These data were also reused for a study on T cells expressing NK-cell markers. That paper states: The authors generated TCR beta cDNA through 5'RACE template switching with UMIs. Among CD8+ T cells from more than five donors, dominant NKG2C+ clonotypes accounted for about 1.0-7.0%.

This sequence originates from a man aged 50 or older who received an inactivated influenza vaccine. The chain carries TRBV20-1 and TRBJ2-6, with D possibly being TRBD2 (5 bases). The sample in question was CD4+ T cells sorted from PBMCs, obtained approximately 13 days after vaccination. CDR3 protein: CSAEGVRSGANVLTF. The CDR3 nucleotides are TGCAGTGCAGAGGGAGTTCGCTCTGGGGCCAACGTCCTGACTTTC.